The 6 T cell receptor beta chains presented below share a single source sample, sequenced in a study of T-cell reconstitution after alpha-beta-depleted transplantation in children. Unique molecular identifiers were incorporated when the TCRbeta library was constructed. A single record per CDR3 protein comes from TCRdb applying MiXCR to the PCR reads. The sample comprises some 500,000 distinct CDR3 sequences, 32% of which are singletons, and 2% to 3% rests with the top ten. The sample in question was PBMCs from the stem cell graft donor, obtained from the stem cell graft. The source of these receptors is a human donor who donated a stem cell graft to a child with aplastic anemia.

The rearrangement uses TRBV24-1 and TRBJ1-5; D is unresolved. Germline V gene sequence: CDR1 KGHDR, CDR2 SFDVKD. The ends were cut back, 5 bases at V and 7 bases at J, with 11 bases in the middle. The CDR3 is made up of 13 amino acids. The CDR3 DNA is TGTGCCACCAGTGCCGAGGGCCGCCAGCCCCAGCATTTT. Translating it yields CATSAEGRQPQHF.

The V call is TRBV5-1, the J call TRBJ2-3, with a possible D match to TRBD2 (5 bases). Germline CDR1 and CDR2: SGHRS and YFSETQ. Between the trimmed V and J ends, which lost 0 bases and 4 bases, there was a span of 15 bases. CDR3 length: 16 amino acids. CDR3 coding DNA: TGCGCCAGCAGCTTGGGGAGGCGCTCCGCAGCAGATACGCAGTATTTT. It specifies CASSLGRRSAADTQYF.

This clonotype was seen a few times. This rearrangement joins TRBV5-1 to TRBJ2-1; no clear D. Germline values: CDR1 SGHRS, CDR2 YFSETQ. Trimming took off 4 bases at V and 2 bases at J, with 16 bases between the two ends. The CDR3 loop spans 16 amino acids. Here the CDR3 DNA reads TGCGCCAGCAGCACCGTTAGGCTAGGGACCTACAATGAGCAGTTCTTC. Translated, it gives CASSTVRLGTYNEQFF.

This sequence joins TRBV6-5 and TRBJ2-1; 10 nucleotides align to TRBD2. Losses at the gene ends were 2 bases for V and 7 bases for J; bases not matched to a gene: 5. The CDR3 length is 15 residues. CDR1 and CDR2 from the germline V gene are MNHEY and SVGAGI. This chain's CDR3 is CASSYLAGVRNEQFF. CDR3 bases: TGTGCCAGCAGTTACCTAGCGGGAGTAAGAAATGAGCAGTTCTTC.

This clonotype has more than one count but fewer than ten. This rearrangement joins TRBV15 to TRBJ2-5, with D uncertain. This CDR3 is 11 amino acids long. From germline, CDR1 is LNHNV and CDR2 YYDKDF (reference sequence). Between the trimmed V and J ends, which lost 3 bases and 5 bases, there was a span of 4 bases. The DNA for the CDR3 is TGTGCCACCAGCAGGGGGGAGACCCAGTACTTC. Amino acid sequence: CATSRGETQYF.

This clonotype has just a few counts. The chain's CDR3 is CASSPEMNYGYTF. In DNA, the CDR3 is TGTGCCAGCTCACCAGAAATGAACTATGGCTACACCTTC. This chain links TRBV18 with TRBJ1-2; no clear D. Trimming shortened V by 2 bases and J by 2 bases, and 6 bases separated the two germline ends. The CDR3 is 13 amino acids. Germline lookup yields CDR1 KGHSH and CDR2 LQKENI.